Sequencing of this T cell receptor (beta chain) was carried out in a study of regulatory T cells in long-lasting Graves disease. The germline V gene encodes CDR1 DFQATT and CDR2 SNEGSKA (reference sequence). Unmatched junction bases numbered 5, after V lost 6 bases and J lost 5 bases. This CDR3 is 13 amino acids long. In its sample, this clonotype was seen many times. The antigen is undetermined. Time point defined: persistent/refractory GD, antithyroid drugs over 5 years with positive TRAb. Isolated PBMC RNA provided the starting material for the TCR library. Findings of the study overall: Persistent disease preferred TRBV28, TRBJ1-2 and TRBJ2-5.

Libraries of TCR beta came from iRepertoire HTBI primers plus Arm-PCR of CDR3 regions. TCRdb recomputed calls from the multiplex PCR reads with MiXCR, one row per CDR3 protein. The table has roughly 450,000 distinct CDR3 sequences, about 20% seen once. The source of this sequence is a female donor with Graves disease. The V call is TRBV20-1, the J call TRBJ1-4; 8 bases align to TRBD1. Sequenced material: peripheral blood mononuclear cells (PBMCs), taken when the disease was refractory, from a patient treated with antithyroid drugs. CDR3 sequence: CSATGQENEKLFF. CDR3 in DNA: TGCAGTGCCACGGGACAGGAGAATGAAAAACTGTTTTTT.